Shown below are 11 T cell receptor beta chains from a single sample sequenced in a study of blood T cell repertoires in COVID-19. Here immunoSEQ multiplex PCR was the method, and the copy in TCRdb shows in-frame clones only, minus some. The profile shows roughly 250,000 clones, about 87% of them singletons. The sample taken for sequencing was PBMCs or T cells enriched from blood (not recorded which). These receptors came from a woman aged 45-60 years who had recovered from COVID-19.

V and J are TRBV15 and TRBJ2-3, with a possible D match to TRBD1 (6 bases). V was trimmed by 5 bases and J by 0 bases, leaving 12 bases between them. CDR1 is LNHNV, CDR2 YYDKDF, per germline (reference sequence). CDR3 length: 15 residues. The CDR3 reads CATSRRQASTDTQYF. The CDR3 region has the DNA TGTGCCACCAGCCGGAGACAGGCAAGCACAGATACGCAGTATTTT.

This sequence joins TRBV11-2 and TRBJ2-1; D is uncertain. Trimming left V 4 bases short and J 4 bases short, with 14 bases between. CDR1 is SGHAT and CDR2 is FQNNGV in the germline V gene. The CDR3 is 15 residues long. The chain's CDR3 is CASSSRTETYNEQFF. Here the CDR3 DNA reads TGTGCCAGCAGCTCGCGAACGGAGACTTACAATGAGCAGTTCTTC.

J is TRBJ2-7 and V is TRBV5-1; 7 bases map to TRBD1. V was clipped by 2 bases and J by 6 bases; unmatched bases: 2. The CDR3 sequence is 12 residues long. Germline V gene lookup returns CDR1 SGHRS and CDR2 YFSETQ. CDR3 in amino acids: CASSLQGFEQYF. The CDR3 DNA sequence: TGCGCCAGCAGCTTACAGGGGTTCGAGCAGTACTTC.

The chain carries TRBV10-3 and TRBJ1-5, with D unclear. The V end lost 0 bases, the J end lost 0 bases, and 6 bases lay between the germline ends. The CDR3 runs 15 residues. Germline CDR1 reads ENHRY; CDR2 reads SYGVKD. The CDR3 loop is CAISESPDSNQPQHF. In nucleotides, the CDR3 is TGTGCCATCAGTGAGTCGCCAGATAGCAATCAGCCCCAGCATTTT.

This clone was seen a single time. V and J are TRBV28 and TRBJ2-7; 8 nucleotides line up with TRBD2. Trimming cost V 4 bases and J 0 bases; bases outside gene matches: 5. The CDR3 loop spans 15 amino acids. Germline-derived CDR1 and CDR2 are MDHEN and SYDVKM. CDR3 residues: CASSSPSGGSYEQYF. DNA for the CDR3: TGTGCCAGCAGTTCACCGAGCGGGGGCTCCTACGAGCAGTACTTC.

The chain recombines TRBV28 with TRBJ2-7, with 8 bases identical to TRBD2. CDR3 length: 17 residues. The germline CDR1 and CDR2 sequences are MDHEN and SYDVKM. J was trimmed by 0 bases and V by 5 bases; bases with no gene match: 12. The DNA of the CDR3 is TGTGCCAGCAGTCCCCCATCCGGTAGCGGGGACTCCTACGAGCAGTACTTC. This translates into CASSPPSGSGDSYEQYF.

The gene calls are TRBV6-6 and TRBJ1-3, with a weak D call TRBD1 (5 bases). Germline assignment: CDR1 MNHNY and CDR2 SVGAGI (reference sequence). V was shortened by 5 bases and J by 0 bases, with 11 bases between the two germline ends. This CDR3 region has 15 residues. Here the CDR3 DNA reads TGTGCCAGCAGTCACGGAGGGGACTCTGGAAACACCATATATTTT. Encoded protein: CASSHGGDSGNTIYF.

The CDR3 nucleotides read TGTGCCAGCAGCTTAGGGGGAGGCTACTACAATGAGCAGTTCTTC. Encoded protein: CASSLGGGYYNEQFF. This chain connects TRBV11-3 to TRBJ2-1; D may be TRBD2 (6 bases). Per germline, CDR1 SGHNT and CDR2 YENEEA. Trimming shortened V by 1 base and J by 3 bases, and 10 bases separated the two germline ends. The CDR3 loop spans 15 amino acids.

The chain combines TRBV18 with TRBJ2-3; TRBD1 matches 7 bases. CDR3 length equals 15 residues. The V gene end was trimmed by 5 bases and the J gene end by 5 bases; junction bases not matched to a gene: 10. Germline V gene lookup returns CDR1 KGHSH and CDR2 LQKENI. The CDR3 bases are TGTGCCAGCTCAGCAAGACAGGGAGAGGGAGATACGCAGTATTTT. Its protein product is CASSARQGEGDTQYF.

The V and J genes are TRBV28 and TRBJ1-2, with D perhaps TRBD1 (6 bases). This CDR3 has 14 residues. V lost 7 bases and J 4 bases, leaving 16 bases between the germline ends. In germline, CDR1 is MDHEN, CDR2 SYDVKM. The CDR3 DNA follows: TGTGCCAGCAACTCCCCACAGGGCTTCTATGGCTACACCTTC. Encoded protein: CASNSPQGFYGYTF.

V and J are TRBV7-6 and TRBJ1-1; 8 bases match TRBD1. Trimming took 5 bases from V and 4 from J; bases not matched to a gene: 9. The CDR3 runs to 15 residues. CDR1 and CDR2 (germline): SGHVS, FNYEAQ. The CDR3 DNA is TGTGCCAGCAGCCTCTGGACAGGGAAAGGCACTGAAGCTTTCTTT. This sequence encodes CASSLWTGKGTEAFF. Full variable domain (outside the CDR3, taken from reference TRBV7-6 and TRBJ1-1): GAGVSQSPRYKVTKRGQDVALRCDPISGHVSLYWYRQALGQGPEFLTYFNYEAQQDKSGLPNDRFSAERPEGSISTLTIQRTEQRDSAMYRCASSLWTGKGTEAFFGQGTRLTVV.